Many counts were recorded for the clone carrying this T cell receptor (beta chain). The second PCR ran roughly 6 to 12 cycles with a sample-barcoded 5' primer and J-beta primers. MiXCR, run by TCRdb on the 5' RACE reads, gives a single entry per CDR3 protein. The table shows 500,000 to 550,000 distinct CDR3 sequences, with around 24% occurring only once. The sample originates from a study of blood T cells in healthy people across ages. Caucasian individuals from Russia who were healthy and aged about 6 to 90 acted as donors. Investigators took ten milliliters of peripheral blood from every donor. V lost 4 bases, J lost 4 bases, and 7 bases lay in between. In germline, CDR1 is SGHAT, CDR2 FQNNGV. The CDR3 runs 12 residues. The data were also submitted as part of a second study, on T cells of mothers and their children.

The sample taken for sequencing was blood. The TCR comes from a boy aged 5 to 17 in good health. This chain uses TRBV11-2 with TRBJ1-1, with D perhaps matching TRBD1 (5 bases). As DNA, the CDR3 is TGTGCCAGCAGCTCCGGGGGCACTGAAGCTTTCTTT. Protein product: CASSSGGTEAFF.